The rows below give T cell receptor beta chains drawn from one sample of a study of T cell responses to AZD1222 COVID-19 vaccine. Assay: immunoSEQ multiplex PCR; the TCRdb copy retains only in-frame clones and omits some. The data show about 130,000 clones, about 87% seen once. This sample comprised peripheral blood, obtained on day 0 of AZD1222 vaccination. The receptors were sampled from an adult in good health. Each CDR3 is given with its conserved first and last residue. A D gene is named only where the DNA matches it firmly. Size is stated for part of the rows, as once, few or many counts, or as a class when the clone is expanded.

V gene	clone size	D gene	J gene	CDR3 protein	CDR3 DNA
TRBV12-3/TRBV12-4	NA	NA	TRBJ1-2	CASSSRGNGYTF	TGTGCCAGCAGTTCCCGAGGGAATGGCTACACCTTC
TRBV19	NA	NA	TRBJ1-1	CASSIGYGDTEAFF	TGTGCCAGTAGTATAGGCTACGGGGACACTGAAGCTTTCTTT
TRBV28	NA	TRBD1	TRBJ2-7	CASSLIGVTGTYEQYF	TGTGCCAGCAGTTTAATCGGCGTGACAGGGACCTACGAGCAGTACTTC
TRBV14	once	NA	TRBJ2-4	CASSQTLAKNIQYF	TGTGCCAGCAGCCAGACACTAGCCAAAAACATTCAGTACTTC
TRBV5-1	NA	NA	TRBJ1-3	CASSALRGTRNTIYF	TGCGCCAGCAGCGCTTTGAGGGGGACGAGAAACACCATATATTTT
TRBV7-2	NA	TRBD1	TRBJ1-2	CASSFTGDNGYTF	TGTGCCAGCAGCTTTACAGGGGATAATGGCTACACCTTC
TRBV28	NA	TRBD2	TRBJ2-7	CASMSLAGGPTYEQYF	TGTGCCAGTATGTCTCTAGCGGGAGGTCCTACCTACGAGCAGTACTTC
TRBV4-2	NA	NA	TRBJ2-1	CASSLSSHSDNEQFF	TGTGCCAGCAGCCTCTCTTCCCATTCTGACAATGAGCAGTTCTTC
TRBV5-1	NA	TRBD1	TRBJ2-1	CASSSQQGAPTGLDNEQFF	TGCGCCAGCAGCTCCCAACAGGGGGCACCAACCGGGTTGGACAATGAGCAGTTCTTC
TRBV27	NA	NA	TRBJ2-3	CASNRAGGDTQYF	TGTGCCAGCAATCGGGCAGGAGGAGATACGCAGTATTTT
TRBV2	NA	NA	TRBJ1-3	CASQGSSGNTIYF	TGTGCCAGCCAGGGCAGCTCTGGAAACACCATATATTTT
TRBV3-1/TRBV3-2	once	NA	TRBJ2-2	CASSQDVPGELFF	TGTGCCAGCAGCCAAGACGTACCCGGGGAGCTGTTTTTT
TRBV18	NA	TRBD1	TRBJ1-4	CASSPPRTGTRPNEKLFF	TGTGCCAGCTCACCACCGCGGACAGGGACACGACCTAATGAAAAACTGTTTTTT
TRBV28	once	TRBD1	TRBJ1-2	CASSLAGTGNANYGYTF	TGTGCCAGCAGTCTCGCCGGGACAGGGAACGCTAACTATGGCTACACCTTC
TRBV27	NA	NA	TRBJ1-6	CASSLSSTVRLTPLHF	TGTGCCAGCAGTTTAAGTAGCACAGTGCGTCTGACACCCCTCCACTTT
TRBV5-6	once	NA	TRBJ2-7	CASSRAYEQYF	TGTGCCAGCAGCCGAGCCTACGAGCAGTACTTC
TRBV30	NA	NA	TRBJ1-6	CAWSGTRGGSPLHF	TGTGCCTGGAGTGGAACAAGGGGAGGTTCACCCCTCCACTTT
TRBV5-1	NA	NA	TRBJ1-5	CASRQDSSNQPQHF	TGCGCCAGCCGCCAGGACAGTAGCAATCAGCCCCAGCATTTT
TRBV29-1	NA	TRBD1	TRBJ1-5	CSVAQGVMGQPQHF	TGCAGCGTTGCGCAGGGGGTAATGGGTCAGCCCCAGCATTTT
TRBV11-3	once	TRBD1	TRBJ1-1	CASSRQGGKNTEAFF	TGTGCCAGCAGCCGTCAGGGGGGCAAAAACACTGAAGCTTTCTTT
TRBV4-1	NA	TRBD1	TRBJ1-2	CASSQDGQGSNYGYTF	TGCGCCAGCAGCCAAGACGGACAGGGATCTAACTATGGCTACACCTTC
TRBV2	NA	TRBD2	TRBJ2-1	CASSAIMTSGRLYSSYNEQFF	TGTGCCAGCAGCGCAATCATGACTAGCGGGAGGCTATACAGCTCCTACAATGAGCAGTTCTTC
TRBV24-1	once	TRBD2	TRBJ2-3	CATGEREGPADTQYF	TGTGCCACCGGCGAGCGGGAGGGCCCAGCAGATACGCAGTATTTT
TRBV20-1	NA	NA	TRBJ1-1	CSASGGPEAFF	TGCAGTGCTAGTGGGGGCCCTGAAGCTTTCTTT
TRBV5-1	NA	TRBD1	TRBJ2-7	CASGVGTGIPWYEQYF	TGCGCCAGCGGGGTCGGGACAGGGATTCCGTGGTACGAGCAGTACTTC
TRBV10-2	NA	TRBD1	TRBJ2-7	CANTVPGQALPRGSYEQYF	TGCGCCAACACCGTTCCGGGACAGGCTCTACCTCGTGGCTCCTACGAGCAGTACTTC
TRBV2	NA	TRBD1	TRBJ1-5	CASRGLTGVEQPQHF	TGTGCCAGCAGGGGATTGACAGGGGTGGAACAGCCCCAGCATTTT
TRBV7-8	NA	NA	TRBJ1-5	CASSSDVSGYSNQPQHF	TGTGCCAGCAGCTCGGACGTGTCGGGGTATAGCAATCAGCCCCAGCATTTT
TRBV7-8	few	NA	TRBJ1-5	CASSLRRTVYSNQPQHF	TGTGCCAGCAGCTTACGTCGGACAGTTTATAGCAATCAGCCCCAGCATTTT
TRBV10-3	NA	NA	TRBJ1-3	CAISESADSGNTIYF	TGTGCCATCAGTGAGTCTGCGGACTCTGGAAACACCATATATTTT
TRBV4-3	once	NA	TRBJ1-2	CASSQEAGRPNYGYTF	TGCGCCAGCAGCCAAGAGGCAGGGAGACCTAACTATGGCTACACCTTC
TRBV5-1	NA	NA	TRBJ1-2	CASSLVDNYGYTF	TGCGCCAGCAGCTTGGTAGACAACTACGGCTACACCTTC
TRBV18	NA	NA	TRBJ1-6	CASSPGYESPLHF	TGTGCCAGCTCACCAGGGTACGAATCACCCCTCCACTTT
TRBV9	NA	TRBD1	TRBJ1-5	CASSVTGSNQPQHF	TGTGCCAGCAGCGTGACAGGGTCAAATCAGCCCCAGCATTTT
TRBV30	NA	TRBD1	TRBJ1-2	CAWATGANYGYTF	TGTGCCTGGGCCACAGGGGCCAACTATGGCTACACCTTC
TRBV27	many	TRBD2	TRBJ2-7	CASSLSLAGVNEQYF	TGTGCCAGCAGTTTAAGTCTAGCGGGAGTAAATGAGCAGTACTTC
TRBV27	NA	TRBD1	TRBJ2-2	CASSSIDRETGELFF	TGTGCCAGCAGTTCCATAGACAGGGAAACCGGGGAGCTGTTTTTT
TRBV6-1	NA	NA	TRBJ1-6	CASSEADSRNSPLHF	TGTGCCAGCAGTGAAGCGGACAGTAGGAATTCACCCCTCCACTTT
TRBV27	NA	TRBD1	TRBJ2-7	CASSLSWDRYEQYF	TGTGCCAGCAGTTTATCGTGGGACAGATACGAGCAGTACTTC
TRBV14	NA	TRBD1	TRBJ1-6	CASSGFFIGGTGHPPLHF	TGTGCCAGCAGCGGGTTCTTTATTGGAGGGACAGGGCATCCACCCCTCCACTTT
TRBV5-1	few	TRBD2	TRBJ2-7	CASSFSGLVAYEQYF	TGCGCCAGCAGCTTTAGCGGACTAGTCGCCTACGAGCAGTACTTC
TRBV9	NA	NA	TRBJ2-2	CASRVGTGELFF	TGTGCCAGCAGGGTTGGGACCGGGGAGCTGTTTTTT
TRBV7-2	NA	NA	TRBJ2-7	CASSPSLGSYEQYF	TGTGCCAGCAGCCCTAGTCTGGGGTCCTACGAGCAGTACTTC
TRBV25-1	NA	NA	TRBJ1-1	CASRTAGEAFF	TGTGCCAGCAGGACAGCGGGTGAAGCTTTCTTT
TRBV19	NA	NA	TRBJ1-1	CASSIPKDSLMNTEAFF	TGTGCCAGTAGTATACCCAAGGACAGCCTAATGAACACTGAAGCTTTCTTT
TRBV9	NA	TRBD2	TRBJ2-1	CASTLSSGGASEQFF	TGTGCCAGCACTCTCTCTAGCGGGGGGGCTAGTGAGCAGTTCTTC
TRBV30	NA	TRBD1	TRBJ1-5	CAWSPTGGANQPQHF	TGTGCCTGGAGTCCGACAGGGGGAGCCAATCAGCCCCAGCATTTT
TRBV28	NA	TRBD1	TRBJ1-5	CASSGQAPPSQHF	TGTGCCAGCAGCGGACAGGCCCCACCGTCCCAGCATTTT
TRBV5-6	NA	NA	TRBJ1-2	CASSLGAEGYTF	TGTGCCAGCAGCTTGGGGGCCGAGGGCTACACCTTC
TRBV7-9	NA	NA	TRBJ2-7	CASSSARQYSSYEQYF	TGTGCCAGCAGCTCGGCGCGTCAGTACAGTAGCTACGAGCAGTACTTC
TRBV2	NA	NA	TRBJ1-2	CASSTKNSGASYGYTF	TGTGCCAGCAGTACAAAAAATTCCGGGGCATCCTATGGCTACACCTTC
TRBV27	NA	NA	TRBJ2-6	CASSLNRPSGANVLTF	TGTGCCAGCAGTTTGAACAGACCCTCTGGGGCCAACGTCCTGACTTTC